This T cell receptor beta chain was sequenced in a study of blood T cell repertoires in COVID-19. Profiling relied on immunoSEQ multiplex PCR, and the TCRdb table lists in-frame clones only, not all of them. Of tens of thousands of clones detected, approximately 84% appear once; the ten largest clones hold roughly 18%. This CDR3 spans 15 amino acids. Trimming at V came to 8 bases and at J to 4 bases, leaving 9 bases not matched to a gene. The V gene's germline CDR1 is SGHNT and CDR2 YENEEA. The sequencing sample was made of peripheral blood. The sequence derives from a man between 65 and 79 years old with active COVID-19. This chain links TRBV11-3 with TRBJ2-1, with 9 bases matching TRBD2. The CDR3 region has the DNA TGTGCCAGCGCTCGGGGCGGGAGGGATTACAATGAGCAGTTCTTC. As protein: CASARGGRDYNEQFF.